Listed below are T cell receptor beta chains from one sample, sequenced in a study of OX40 agonist ivuxolimab in advanced cancers. TCRdb's table, derived via immunoSEQ multiplex PCR, lists solely in-frame clones and lacks some. Among roughly 14,000 clones listed, just under 80% were seen once. The sequencing used CD4+ or CD8+ T cells sorted from blood, collected in a trial of the OX40 agonist ivuxolimab. The source of these receptors is an adult with an advanced solid tumor such as melanoma, head and neck, liver or kidney cancer. The CDR3 runs from the conserved cysteine through the conserved F or W. The D gene is left open where the match is weak. Some rows have no size entry. The others give once, few or many, or a class for an expanded clone.

clone_size: .; v_call: TRBV29-1; j_call: TRBJ2-3; d_call: .; cdr3_aa: CSVEDRGPDTQYF; cdr3_nt: TGCAGCGTTGAAGATCGCGGCCCAGATACGCAGTATTTT
clone_size: .; v_call: TRBV30; j_call: TRBJ2-7; d_call: TRBD1; cdr3_aa: CAWGRDRKSYEQYF; cdr3_nt: TGTGCCTGGGGCCGGGACAGGAAATCCTACGAGCAGTACTTC
clone_size: .; v_call: TRBV6-5; j_call: TRBJ2-5; d_call: .; cdr3_aa: CASSLGGTQYF; cdr3_nt: TGTGCCAGCAGTCTCGGGGGGACCCAGTACTTC
clone_size: .; v_call: TRBV2; j_call: TRBJ2-7; d_call: TRBD2; cdr3_aa: CASSPRSGGVYEQYF; cdr3_nt: TGTGCCAGCAGCCCGAGGAGCGGGGGAGTTTACGAGCAGTACTTC
clone_size: .; v_call: TRBV2; j_call: TRBJ1-1; d_call: .; cdr3_aa: CATQRGNTEAFF; cdr3_nt: TGTGCCACCCAGAGGGGGAACACTGAAGCTTTCTTT
clone_size: .; v_call: TRBV19; j_call: TRBJ2-1; d_call: .; cdr3_aa: CASRWRNTYNEQFF; cdr3_nt: TGTGCCAGTAGGTGGAGGAACACCTACAATGAGCAGTTCTTC
clone_size: .; v_call: TRBV5-1; j_call: TRBJ2-1; d_call: TRBD2; cdr3_aa: CASRPSAMTSGGQQFF; cdr3_nt: TGCGCCAGCAGACCCTCCGCCATGACTAGCGGGGGGCAGCAGTTCTTC
clone_size: .; v_call: TRBV6-5; j_call: TRBJ1-1; d_call: .; cdr3_aa: CASSYRGQETDEAFF; cdr3_nt: TGTGCCAGCAGTTACCGTGGGCAGGAGACGGATGAAGCTTTCTTT
clone_size: .; v_call: TRBV4-1; j_call: TRBJ2-6; d_call: .; cdr3_aa: CASSPLYPGANVLTF; cdr3_nt: TGCGCCAGCAGCCCTTTATATCCAGGGGCCAACGTCCTGACTTTC
clone_size: .; v_call: TRBV6-6; j_call: TRBJ1-2; d_call: .; cdr3_aa: CASTDDWGYTF; cdr3_nt: TGTGCCAGCACGGATGACTGGGGCTACACCTTC
clone_size: .; v_call: TRBV5-1; j_call: TRBJ2-7; d_call: TRBD2; cdr3_aa: CASTSGGENEQYF; cdr3_nt: TGCGCCAGCACCTCCGGGGGGGAGAACGAGCAGTACTTC
clone_size: .; v_call: TRBV6-1; j_call: TRBJ2-3; d_call: .; cdr3_aa: CASSGAARGTDTQYF; cdr3_nt: TGTGCCAGCAGTGGGGCGGCAAGGGGCACAGATACGCAGTATTTT
clone_size: .; v_call: TRBV5-5; j_call: TRBJ2-1; d_call: TRBD2; cdr3_aa: CASSPYGVVAGGIYEQFF; cdr3_nt: TGTGCCAGCAGCCCCTACGGCGTGGTGGCGGGAGGGATTTATGAGCAGTTCTTC
clone_size: .; v_call: TRBV6-1; j_call: TRBJ2-2; d_call: .; cdr3_aa: CASSDDTGHNTGELFF; cdr3_nt: TGTGCCAGCAGTGATGACACGGGACACAACACCGGGGAGCTGTTTTTT
clone_size: .; v_call: TRBV7-9; j_call: TRBJ2-7; d_call: .; cdr3_aa: CATEPGGGEQYF; cdr3_nt: TGTGCCACCGAGCCGGGGGGCGGCGAGCAGTACTTC
clone_size: .; v_call: TRBV27; j_call: TRBJ1-6; d_call: .; cdr3_aa: CASKETRGSPLHF; cdr3_nt: TGTGCCAGCAAGGAAACACGGGGTTCACCCCTCCACTTT
clone_size: once; v_call: TRBV5-1; j_call: TRBJ1-1; d_call: TRBD1; cdr3_aa: CASSWGQGVGTEAFF; cdr3_nt: TGCGCCAGCAGCTGGGGACAGGGGGTGGGCACTGAAGCTTTCTTT
clone_size: .; v_call: TRBV27; j_call: TRBJ2-7; d_call: .; cdr3_aa: CAIGSYEQYF; cdr3_nt: TGTGCCATCGGGAGTTACGAGCAGTACTTC
clone_size: .; v_call: TRBV6-6; j_call: TRBJ1-1; d_call: .; cdr3_aa: CASRTGHSDFF; cdr3_nt: TGTGCCAGCAGGACGGGACATAGCGATTTCTTT
clone_size: once; v_call: TRBV9; j_call: TRBJ2-3; d_call: .; cdr3_aa: CASSADLASTDTQYF; cdr3_nt: TGTGCCAGCAGCGCGGACTTAGCCAGCACAGATACGCAGTATTTT
clone_size: .; v_call: TRBV7-7; j_call: TRBJ2-5; d_call: .; cdr3_aa: CASSLGHLQETQYF; cdr3_nt: TGTGCTAGCAGCCTAGGACACCTCCAAGAGACCCAGTACTTC
clone_size: .; v_call: TRBV6-6; j_call: TRBJ1-2; d_call: .; cdr3_aa: CASSYPRTDGYTF; cdr3_nt: TGTGCCAGCAGTTACCCTAGGACGGATGGCTACACCTTC
clone_size: .; v_call: TRBV2; j_call: TRBJ2-3; d_call: TRBD1; cdr3_aa: CASRTGGTPGTTDTQYF; cdr3_nt: TGTGCCAGCAGGACAGGGGGCACCCCTGGAACCACAGATACGCAGTATTTT
clone_size: few; v_call: TRBV7-9; j_call: TRBJ1-1; d_call: .; cdr3_aa: CASSLVGGNDEAFF; cdr3_nt: TGTGCCAGCAGCTTAGTCGGGGGCAATGATGAAGCTTTCTTT
clone_size: .; v_call: TRBV13; j_call: TRBJ2-2; d_call: TRBD2; cdr3_aa: CASSRGLADAGELFF; cdr3_nt: TGTGCCAGCAGCCGAGGACTAGCGGACGCCGGGGAGCTGTTTTTT
clone_size: .; v_call: TRBV30; j_call: TRBJ1-4; d_call: .; cdr3_aa: CAWSVRGRYEKLFF; cdr3_nt: TGTGCCTGGAGTGTACGGGGGCGATACGAAAAACTGTTTTTT
clone_size: medium-sized; v_call: TRBV4-2; j_call: TRBJ1-4; d_call: TRBD1; cdr3_aa: CASSPTGGAGNEKLFF; cdr3_nt: TGTGCCAGCAGCCCAACAGGGGGAGCGGGTAATGAAAAACTGTTTTTT
clone_size: .; v_call: TRBV6-5; j_call: TRBJ1-5; d_call: .; cdr3_aa: CASSYFEGSNQPQHF; cdr3_nt: TGTGCCAGCAGTTACTTTGAGGGTTCCAATCAGCCCCAGCATTTT
clone_size: few; v_call: TRBV11-2; j_call: TRBJ1-1; d_call: TRBD1; cdr3_aa: CASSSRQGLNTEAFF; cdr3_nt: TGTGCCAGCAGCTCCAGACAGGGGTTGAACACTGAAGCTTTCTTT
clone_size: .; v_call: TRBV21-1; j_call: TRBJ2-7; d_call: .; cdr3_aa: CASTNNTGDPSYEQYF; cdr3_nt: TGTGCCAGCACAAATAATACGGGGGACCCCTCCTACGAGCAGTACTTC
clone_size: .; v_call: TRBV2; j_call: TRBJ2-1; d_call: TRBD2; cdr3_aa: CASSEDSGSRNEQFF; cdr3_nt: TGTGCCAGCAGTGAGGATAGCGGGAGCCGCAATGAGCAGTTCTTC
clone_size: .; v_call: TRBV9; j_call: TRBJ1-5; d_call: TRBD1; cdr3_aa: CASSVGGTGLQPQHF; cdr3_nt: TGTGCCAGCAGCGTAGGAGGGACAGGGTTACAGCCCCAGCATTTT
clone_size: .; v_call: TRBV10-3; j_call: TRBJ2-3; d_call: TRBD1; cdr3_aa: CAISESQTGGLSTDTQYF; cdr3_nt: TGTGCCATCAGTGAGTCTCAGACAGGGGGCCTCAGCACAGATACGCAGTATTTT
clone_size: .; v_call: TRBV7-9; j_call: TRBJ2-1; d_call: .; cdr3_aa: CASSFGDNEQFF; cdr3_nt: TGTGCCAGCAGCTTTGGGGACAATGAGCAGTTCTTC
clone_size: medium-sized; v_call: TRBV6-4; j_call: TRBJ1-1; d_call: .; cdr3_aa: CASSDSGDTSEAFF; cdr3_nt: TGTGCCAGCAGTGACTCAGGGGACACCAGTGAAGCTTTCTTT
clone_size: few; v_call: TRBV11-2; j_call: TRBJ2-5; d_call: TRBD2; cdr3_aa: CASSLGLAGPYQETQYF; cdr3_nt: TGTGCCAGCAGCTTAGGACTAGCGGGACCGTACCAAGAGACCCAGTACTTC
clone_size: few; v_call: TRBV5-8; j_call: TRBJ2-1; d_call: TRBD1; cdr3_aa: CASSLGDRAYNEQFF; cdr3_nt: TGTGCCAGCAGCTTAGGCGACAGGGCCTACAATGAGCAGTTCTTC
clone_size: once; v_call: TRBV27; j_call: TRBJ2-7; d_call: TRBD2; cdr3_aa: CASSLRTGLEGEQYF; cdr3_nt: TGTGCCAGCAGTTTACGGACGGGACTAGAGGGCGAGCAGTACTTC
clone_size: few; v_call: TRBV4-1; j_call: TRBJ2-7; d_call: TRBD2; cdr3_aa: CASSREGTSPTYEQYF; cdr3_nt: TGCGCCAGCAGTCGGGAGGGGACTAGCCCTACCTACGAGCAGTACTTC
clone_size: .; v_call: TRBV7-7; j_call: TRBJ2-5; d_call: TRBD2; cdr3_aa: CASSLGGLGETQYF; cdr3_nt: TGTGCTAGCAGCCTTGGGGGACTAGGAGAGACCCAGTACTTC
clone_size: once; v_call: TRBV5-6; j_call: TRBJ1-1; d_call: .; cdr3_aa: CASSPGGTLEAFF; cdr3_nt: TGTGCCAGCAGCCCGGGTGGGACGCTCGAAGCTTTCTTT